This T cell receptor (beta chain) was captured in a study of shared clonotypes between healthy human individuals. CDR1 is ENHRY and CDR2 is SYGVKD in the germline V gene. V was pared by 8 bases and J by 0 bases, with 9 bases between. CDR3 length equals 13 residues. Generated by immunoSEQ multiplex PCR, the TCRdb table keeps only in-frame clones and is missing some. Found here are roughly 2.5 million clones, approximately 90% of them singletons; the top ten hold roughly 0.15%. Sample: naive CD4+ T cells sorted from blood. Regarding subset: CD45RA+ positively selected. The receptor was isolated from a man younger than 35 in good health. The chain recombines TRBV10-3 with TRBJ2-3, with D unresolved. The CDR3 DNA reads TGTGCCATCGGTGCGGCTAGCACAGATACGCAGTATTTT. It codes for CAIGAASTDTQYF.